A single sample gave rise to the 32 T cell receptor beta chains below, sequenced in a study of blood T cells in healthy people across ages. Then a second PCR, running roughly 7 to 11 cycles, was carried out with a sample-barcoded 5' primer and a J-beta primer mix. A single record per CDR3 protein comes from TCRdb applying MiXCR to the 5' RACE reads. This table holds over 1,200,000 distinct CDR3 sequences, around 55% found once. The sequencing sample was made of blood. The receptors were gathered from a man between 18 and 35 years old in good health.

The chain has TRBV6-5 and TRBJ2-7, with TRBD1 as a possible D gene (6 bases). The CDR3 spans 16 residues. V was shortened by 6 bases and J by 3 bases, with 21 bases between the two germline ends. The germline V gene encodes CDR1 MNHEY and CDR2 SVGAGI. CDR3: CASSREGSGEIYEQYF. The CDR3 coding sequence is TGTGCCAGCAGCCGTGAAGGGTCAGGGGAGATCTACGAGCAGTACTTC.

CDR3: CSASLPLGTQYF. As DNA, the CDR3 is TGCAGTGCTAGTCTCCCCTTGGGTACGCAGTATTTT. The rearrangement links TRBV20-1 to TRBJ2-3; D remains ambiguous. Trimming cost V 3 bases and J 8 bases, with 12 bases left between them. Germline V gives CDR1 DFQATT, CDR2 SNEGSKA (reference sequence). The CDR3 length is 12 residues.

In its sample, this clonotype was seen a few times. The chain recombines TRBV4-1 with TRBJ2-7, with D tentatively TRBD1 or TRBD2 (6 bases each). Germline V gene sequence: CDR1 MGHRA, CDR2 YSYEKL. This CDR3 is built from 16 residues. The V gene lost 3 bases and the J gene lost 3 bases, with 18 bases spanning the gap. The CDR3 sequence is CASSHIKGGDDYEQYF. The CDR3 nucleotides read TGCGCCAGCAGCCATATAAAGGGGGGCGATGACTACGAGCAGTACTTC.

CDR3: CASSPLSARRAYEQYF. The CDR3 DNA follows: TGTGCCAGCAGTCCCCTTTCGGCCAGGCGGGCCTACGAGCAGTACTTC. The chain is built from TRBV28 and TRBJ2-4, with D perhaps matching TRBD2 (5 bases). The DNA end lines up better with TRBJ2-7; the J call may be wrong. Germline V gene data show CDR1 as MDHEN and CDR2 as SYDVKM. The CDR3 has 16 residues.

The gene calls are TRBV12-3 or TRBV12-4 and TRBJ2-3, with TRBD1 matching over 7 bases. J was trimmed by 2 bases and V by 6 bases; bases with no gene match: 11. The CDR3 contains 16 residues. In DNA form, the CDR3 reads TGTGCCAGCAGGCCTGACACAGGGGCGGACACAGATACGCAGTATTTT. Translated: CASRPDTGADTDTQYF.

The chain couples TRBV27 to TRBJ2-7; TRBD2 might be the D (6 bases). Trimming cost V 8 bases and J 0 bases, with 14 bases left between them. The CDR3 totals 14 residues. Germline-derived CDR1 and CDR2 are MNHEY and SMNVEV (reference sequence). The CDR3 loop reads CASGPGGSSYEQYF. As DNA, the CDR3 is TGTGCCAGCGGCCCCGGGGGAAGCTCCTACGAGCAGTACTTC.

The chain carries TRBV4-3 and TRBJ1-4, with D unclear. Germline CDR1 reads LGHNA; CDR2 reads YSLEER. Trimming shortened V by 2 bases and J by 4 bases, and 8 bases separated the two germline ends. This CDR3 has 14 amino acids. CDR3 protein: CASSQQNLNEKLFF. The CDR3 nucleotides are TGCGCCAGCAGCCAACAAAACCTTAATGAAAAACTGTTTTTT.

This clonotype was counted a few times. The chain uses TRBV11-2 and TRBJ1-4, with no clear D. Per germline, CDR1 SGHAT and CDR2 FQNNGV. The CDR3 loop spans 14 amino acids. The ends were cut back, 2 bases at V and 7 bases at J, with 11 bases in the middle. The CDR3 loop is CASSLSGNPEKLFF. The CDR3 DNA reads TGTGCCAGCAGCTTAAGCGGCAACCCTGAAAAACTGTTTTTT.

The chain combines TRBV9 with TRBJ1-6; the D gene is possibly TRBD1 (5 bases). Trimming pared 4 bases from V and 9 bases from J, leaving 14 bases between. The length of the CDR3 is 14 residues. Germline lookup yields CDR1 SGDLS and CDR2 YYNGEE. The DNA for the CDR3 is TGTGCCAGCAGCCCTGGGACCCTTGTTTCACCCCTCCACTTT. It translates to CASSPGTLVSPLHF.

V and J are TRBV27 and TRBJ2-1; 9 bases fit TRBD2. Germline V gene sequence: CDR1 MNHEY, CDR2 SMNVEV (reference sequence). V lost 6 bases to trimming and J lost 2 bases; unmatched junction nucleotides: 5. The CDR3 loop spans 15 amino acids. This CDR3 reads CASRPSGRPYNEQFF. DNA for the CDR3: TGTGCCAGCAGACCAAGCGGGAGGCCCTACAATGAGCAGTTCTTC.

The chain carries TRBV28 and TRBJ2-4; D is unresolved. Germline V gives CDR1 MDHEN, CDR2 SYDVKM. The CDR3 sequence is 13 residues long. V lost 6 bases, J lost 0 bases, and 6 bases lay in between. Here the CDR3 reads CASRALAKNIQYF. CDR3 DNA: TGTGCCAGCAGGGCACTAGCCAAAAACATTCAGTACTTC.

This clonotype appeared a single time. CDR3 DNA sequence: TGTGCCAGCAGTCGTACGCCGGGCCGAACGGAGGAGCAGTACTTC. Its protein product is CASSRTPGRTEEQYF. The rearrangement joins TRBV27 to TRBJ2-7; the D is unclear. V shed 5 bases and J shed 7 bases, with 21 bases lying between them. The CDR3 is made up of 15 amino acids. From germline, CDR1 is MNHEY and CDR2 SMNVEV (reference sequence).

The DNA for the CDR3 is TGTGCCACCACCCGGACAGGGGTCGAGCAGTACTTC. Protein: CATTRTGVEQYF. The genes are TRBV12-3 or TRBV12-4 and TRBJ2-4; 9 positions match TRBD1. The DNA end favors TRBJ2-7, so the J call may be wrong. The CDR3 has 12 residues.

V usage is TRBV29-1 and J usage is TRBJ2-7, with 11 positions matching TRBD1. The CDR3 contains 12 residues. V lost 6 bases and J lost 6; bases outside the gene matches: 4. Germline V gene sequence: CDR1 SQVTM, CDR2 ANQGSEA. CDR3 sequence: CSVGQGVPEQYF. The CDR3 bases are TGCAGCGTGGGACAGGGGGTACCCGAGCAGTACTTC.

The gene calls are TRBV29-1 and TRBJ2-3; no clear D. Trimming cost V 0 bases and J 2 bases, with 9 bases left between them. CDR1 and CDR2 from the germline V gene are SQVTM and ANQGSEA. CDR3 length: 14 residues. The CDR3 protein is CSVEDQRATDTQYF. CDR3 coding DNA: TGCAGCGTTGAAGATCAAAGGGCCACAGATACGCAGTATTTT.

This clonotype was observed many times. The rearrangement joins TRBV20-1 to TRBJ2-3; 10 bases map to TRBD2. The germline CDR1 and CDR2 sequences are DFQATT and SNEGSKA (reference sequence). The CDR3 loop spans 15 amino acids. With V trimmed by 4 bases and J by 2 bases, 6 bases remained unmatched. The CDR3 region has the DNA TGCAGTGCTAACCCTAGCGGGAGCTACACAGATACGCAGTATTTT. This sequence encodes CSANPSGSYTDTQYF.

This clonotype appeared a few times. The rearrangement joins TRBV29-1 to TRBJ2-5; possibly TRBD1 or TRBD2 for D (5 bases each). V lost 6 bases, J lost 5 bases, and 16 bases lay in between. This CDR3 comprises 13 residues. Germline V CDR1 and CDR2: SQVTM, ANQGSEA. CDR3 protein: CSVCLRGRETQYF. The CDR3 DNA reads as TGCAGCGTGTGTCTACGGGGACGGGAGACCCAGTACTTC.

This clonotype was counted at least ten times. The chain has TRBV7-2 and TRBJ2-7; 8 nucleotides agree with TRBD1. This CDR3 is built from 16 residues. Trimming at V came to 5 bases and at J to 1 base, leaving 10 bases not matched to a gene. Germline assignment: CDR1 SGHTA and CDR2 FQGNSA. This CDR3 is CASSAGGGASSYEQYF. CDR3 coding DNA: TGTGCCAGCAGCGCAGGGGGCGGAGCTTCATCCTACGAGCAGTACTTC. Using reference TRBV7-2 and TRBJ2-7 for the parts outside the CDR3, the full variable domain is GAGVSQSPSNKVTEKGKDVELRCDPISGHTALYWYRQSLGQGLEFLIYFQGNSAPDKSGLPSDRFSAERTGGSVSTLTIQRTQQEDSAVYLCASSAGGGASSYEQYFGPGTRLTVT.

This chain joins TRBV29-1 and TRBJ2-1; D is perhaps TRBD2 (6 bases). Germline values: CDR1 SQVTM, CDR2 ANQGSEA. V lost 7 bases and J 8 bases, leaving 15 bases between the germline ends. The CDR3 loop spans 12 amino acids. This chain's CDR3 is CSESGTPDEQFF. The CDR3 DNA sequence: TGCAGCGAATCCGGGACTCCCGATGAGCAGTTCTTC.

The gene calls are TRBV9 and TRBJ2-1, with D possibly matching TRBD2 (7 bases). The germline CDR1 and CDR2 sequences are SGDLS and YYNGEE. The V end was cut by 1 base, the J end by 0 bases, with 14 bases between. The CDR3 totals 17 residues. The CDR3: CASSVWGGHGSYNEQFF. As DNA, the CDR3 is TGTGCCAGCAGCGTATGGGGGGGGCACGGCTCCTACAATGAGCAGTTCTTC.

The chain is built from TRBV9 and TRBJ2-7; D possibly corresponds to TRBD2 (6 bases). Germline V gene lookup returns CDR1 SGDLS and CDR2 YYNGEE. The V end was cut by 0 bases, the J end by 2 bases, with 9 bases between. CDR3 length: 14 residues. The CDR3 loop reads CASSVGGTPYEQYF. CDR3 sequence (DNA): TGTGCCAGCAGCGTAGGCGGGACTCCCTACGAGCAGTACTTC. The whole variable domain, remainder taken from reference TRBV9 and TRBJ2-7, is DSGVTQTPKHLITATGQRVTLRCSPRSGDLSVYWYQQSLDQGLQFLIQYYNGEERAKGNILERFSAQQFPDLHSELNLSSLELGDSALYFCASSVGGTPYEQYFGPGTRLTVT.

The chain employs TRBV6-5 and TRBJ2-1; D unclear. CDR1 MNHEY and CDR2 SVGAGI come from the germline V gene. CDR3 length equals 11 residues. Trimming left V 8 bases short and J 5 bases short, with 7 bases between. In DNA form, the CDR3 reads TGTGCCAGCGGAGCCAACAATGAGCAGTTCTTC. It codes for CASGANNEQFF.

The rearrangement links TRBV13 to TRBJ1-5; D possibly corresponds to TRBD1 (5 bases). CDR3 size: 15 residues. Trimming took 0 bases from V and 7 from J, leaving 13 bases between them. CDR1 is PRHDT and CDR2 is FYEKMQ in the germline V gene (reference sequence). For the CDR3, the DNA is TGTGCCAGCAGCTTAGGAGGGGTCCTTAAGCAGCCCCAGCATTTT. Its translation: CASSLGGVLKQPQHF.

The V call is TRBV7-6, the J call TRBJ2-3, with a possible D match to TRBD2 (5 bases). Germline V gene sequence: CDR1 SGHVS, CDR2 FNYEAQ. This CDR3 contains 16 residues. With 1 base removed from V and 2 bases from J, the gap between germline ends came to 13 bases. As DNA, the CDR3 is TGTGCCAGCAGCTTAGACCCAGGAGGTGTCACAGATACGCAGTATTTT. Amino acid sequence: CASSLDPGGVTDTQYF.

CDR3 amino acids: CASSVLSGASTDTQYF. CDR3 nucleotide sequence: TGTGCCAGCAGCGTACTTAGCGGGGCGTCCACAGATACGCAGTATTTT. The chain recombines TRBV9 with TRBJ2-3; TRBD2 matches at 8 bases. CDR1 is SGDLS and CDR2 is YYNGEE in the germline V gene. V shed 1 base and J 2 bases; nucleotides not matched to a gene: 6. The CDR3 has 16 amino acids.

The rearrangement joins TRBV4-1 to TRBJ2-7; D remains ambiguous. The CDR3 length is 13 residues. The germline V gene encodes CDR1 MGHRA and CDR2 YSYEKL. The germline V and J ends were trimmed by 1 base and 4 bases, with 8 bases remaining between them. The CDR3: CASSQGDWYEQYF. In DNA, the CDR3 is TGCGCCAGCAGCCAAGGAGACTGGTACGAGCAGTACTTC.

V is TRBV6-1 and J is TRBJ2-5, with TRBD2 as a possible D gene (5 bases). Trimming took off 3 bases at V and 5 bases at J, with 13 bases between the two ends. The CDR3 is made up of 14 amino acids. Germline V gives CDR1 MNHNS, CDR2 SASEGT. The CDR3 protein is CASSESSGWETQYF. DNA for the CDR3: TGTGCCAGCAGTGAGTCTTCGGGGTGGGAGACCCAGTACTTC.

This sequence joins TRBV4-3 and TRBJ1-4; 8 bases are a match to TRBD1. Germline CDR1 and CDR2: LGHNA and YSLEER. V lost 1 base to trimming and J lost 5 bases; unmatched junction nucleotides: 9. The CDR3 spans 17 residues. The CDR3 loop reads CASSQGDRPVGNEKLFF. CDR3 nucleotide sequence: TGCGCCAGCAGCCAAGGGGACAGGCCAGTGGGAAATGAAAAACTGTTTTTT.

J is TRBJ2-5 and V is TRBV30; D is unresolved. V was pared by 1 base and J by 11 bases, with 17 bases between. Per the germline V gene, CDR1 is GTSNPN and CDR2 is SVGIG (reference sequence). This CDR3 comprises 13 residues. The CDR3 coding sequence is TGTGCCTGGAGTGCCTACTCAGGATCGAAGCAGTACTTC. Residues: CAWSAYSGSKQYF.

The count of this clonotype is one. The chain's CDR3 is CASSQEKTRYTDTQYF. The CDR3 region has the DNA TGTGCCAGCAGCCAAGAAAAGACCCGTTACACAGATACGCAGTATTTT. The V call is TRBV14, the J call TRBJ2-3; D is unresolved. The V end lost 0 bases, the J end lost 2 bases, and 12 bases lay between the germline ends. Germline lookup yields CDR1 SGHDN and CDR2 FVKESK. This CDR3 spans 16 amino acids.

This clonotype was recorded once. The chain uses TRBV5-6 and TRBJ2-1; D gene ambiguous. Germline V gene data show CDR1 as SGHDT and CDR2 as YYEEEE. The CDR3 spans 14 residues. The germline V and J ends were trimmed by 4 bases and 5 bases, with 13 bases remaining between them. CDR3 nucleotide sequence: TGTGCCAGCAGCGGAATAGGACCCAACAATGAGCAGTTCTTC. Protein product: CASSGIGPNNEQFF.

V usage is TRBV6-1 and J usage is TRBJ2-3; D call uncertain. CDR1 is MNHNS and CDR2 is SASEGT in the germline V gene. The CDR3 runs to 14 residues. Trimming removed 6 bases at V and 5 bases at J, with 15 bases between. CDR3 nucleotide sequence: TGTGCCAGCAGACATCCGCCCCAGGAAGATACGCAGTATTTT. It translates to CASRHPPQEDTQYF.